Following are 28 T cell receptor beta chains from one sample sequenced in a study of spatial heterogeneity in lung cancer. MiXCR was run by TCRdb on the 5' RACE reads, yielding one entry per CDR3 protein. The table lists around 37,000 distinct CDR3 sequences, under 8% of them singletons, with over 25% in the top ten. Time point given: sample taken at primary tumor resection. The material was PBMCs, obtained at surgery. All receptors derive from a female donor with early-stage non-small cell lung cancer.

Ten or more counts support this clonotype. The CDR3, as DNA: TGTGCCAGTAGTGCTTCGACAGGGGGCTATGGCTACACCTTC. It encodes CASSASTGGYGYTF. The chain recombines TRBV19 with TRBJ1-2, with 9 bases fitting TRBD1. This CDR3 has 14 residues. The ends lost 5 bases at V and 4 bases at J; junction bases unmatched: 5. CDR1 LNHDA and CDR2 SQIVND come from the germline V gene (reference sequence).

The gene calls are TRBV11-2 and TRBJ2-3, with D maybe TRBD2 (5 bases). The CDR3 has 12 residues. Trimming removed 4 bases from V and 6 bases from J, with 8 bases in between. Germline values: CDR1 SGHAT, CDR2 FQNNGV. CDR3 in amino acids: CASSSGGDTQYF. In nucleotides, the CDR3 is TGTGCCAGCAGCTCCGGCGGGGATACGCAGTATTTT.

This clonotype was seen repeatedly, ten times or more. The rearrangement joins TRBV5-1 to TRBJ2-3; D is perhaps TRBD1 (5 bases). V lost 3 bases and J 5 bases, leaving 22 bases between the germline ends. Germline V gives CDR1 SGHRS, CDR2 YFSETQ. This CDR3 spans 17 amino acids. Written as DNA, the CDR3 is TGCGCCAGCAGCTCACGACCCTACGGACAAGAATTAGATACGCAGTATTTT. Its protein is CASSSRPYGQELDTQYF.

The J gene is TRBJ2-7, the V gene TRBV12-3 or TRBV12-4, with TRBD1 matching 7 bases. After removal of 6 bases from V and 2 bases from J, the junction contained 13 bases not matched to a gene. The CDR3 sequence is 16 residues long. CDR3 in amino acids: CASRSTGQGVAYEQYF. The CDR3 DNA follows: TGTGCCAGCAGATCCACGGGGCAGGGGGTGGCCTACGAGCAGTACTTC.

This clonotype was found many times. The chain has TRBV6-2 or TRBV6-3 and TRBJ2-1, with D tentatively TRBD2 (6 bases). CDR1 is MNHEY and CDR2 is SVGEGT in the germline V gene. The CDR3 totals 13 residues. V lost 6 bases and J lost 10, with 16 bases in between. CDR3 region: CASSQQRVSEQFF. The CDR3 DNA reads TGTGCCAGCAGCCAACAGCGGGTATCGGAGCAGTTCTTC.

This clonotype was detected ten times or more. The CDR3 spells CASSYSQAYEQYF. The CDR3 DNA is TGTGCCAGCAGTTACTCGCAGGCCTACGAGCAGTACTTC. The chain combines TRBV6-2 or TRBV6-3 with TRBJ2-7; D uncertain. The CDR3 runs 13 residues. V shed 0 bases and J shed 2 bases, with 5 bases lying between them. Germline lookup yields CDR1 MNHEY and CDR2 SVGEGT.

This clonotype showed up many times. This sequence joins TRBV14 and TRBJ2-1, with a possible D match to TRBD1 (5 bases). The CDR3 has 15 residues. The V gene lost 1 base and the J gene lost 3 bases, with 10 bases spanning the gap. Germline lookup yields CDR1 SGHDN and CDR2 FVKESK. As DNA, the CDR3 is TGTGCCAGCAGCCAAGCGGCAGGGCTCTACAATGAGCAGTTCTTC. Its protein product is CASSQAAGLYNEQFF.

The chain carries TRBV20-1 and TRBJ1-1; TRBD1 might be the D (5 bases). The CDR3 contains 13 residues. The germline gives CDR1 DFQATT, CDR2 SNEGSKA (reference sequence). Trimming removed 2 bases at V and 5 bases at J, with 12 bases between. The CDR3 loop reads CSARKGRRTEAFF. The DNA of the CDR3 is TGCAGTGCTAGAAAGGGGAGAAGAACTGAAGCTTTCTTT.

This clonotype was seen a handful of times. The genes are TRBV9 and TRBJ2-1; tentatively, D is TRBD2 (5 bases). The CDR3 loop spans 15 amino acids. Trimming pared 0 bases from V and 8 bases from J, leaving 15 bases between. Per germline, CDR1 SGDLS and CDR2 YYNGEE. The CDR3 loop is CASSVGAVPDDEQFF. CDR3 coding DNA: TGTGCCAGCAGCGTAGGAGCGGTACCGGACGATGAGCAGTTCTTC.

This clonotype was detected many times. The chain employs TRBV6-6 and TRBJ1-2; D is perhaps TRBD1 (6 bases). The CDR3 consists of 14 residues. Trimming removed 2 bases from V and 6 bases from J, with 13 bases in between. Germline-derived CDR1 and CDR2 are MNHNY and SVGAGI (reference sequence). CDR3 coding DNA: TGTGCCAGCAGTTACGCGGGGGGGCAGGATGGCTACACCTTC. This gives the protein CASSYAGGQDGYTF.

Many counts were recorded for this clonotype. CDR3 protein: CASSYFAGNTEAFF. CDR3 sequence (DNA): TGTGCCAGCAGTTACTTTGCCGGGAACACTGAAGCTTTCTTT. The V gene is TRBV6-6, the J gene TRBJ1-1; D is unclear. Trimming took 1 base from V and 1 from J, leaving 7 bases between them. The CDR3 is 14 amino acids. CDR1 is MNHNY, CDR2 SVGAGI, per germline (reference sequence).

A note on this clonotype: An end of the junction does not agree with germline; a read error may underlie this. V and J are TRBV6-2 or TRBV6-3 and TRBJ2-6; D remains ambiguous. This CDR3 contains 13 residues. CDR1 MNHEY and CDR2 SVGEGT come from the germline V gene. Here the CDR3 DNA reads TGTGTCAGCTTTCGCTCTGGGGCCAACGTCCTGACTTTC. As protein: CVSFRSGANVLTF.

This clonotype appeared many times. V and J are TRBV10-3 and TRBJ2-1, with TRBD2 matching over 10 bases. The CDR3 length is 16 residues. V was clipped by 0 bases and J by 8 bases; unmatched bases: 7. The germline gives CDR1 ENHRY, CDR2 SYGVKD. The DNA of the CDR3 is TGTGCCATCAGTGAGTCGCGAGCGGGGGGGCTGGATGAGCAGTTCTTC. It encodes CAISESRAGGLDEQFF.

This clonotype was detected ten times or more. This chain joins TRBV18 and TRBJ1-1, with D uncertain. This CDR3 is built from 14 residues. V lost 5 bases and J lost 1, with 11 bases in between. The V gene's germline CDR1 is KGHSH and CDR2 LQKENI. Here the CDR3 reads CASSYLQENTEAFF. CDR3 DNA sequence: TGTGCCAGCTCATACTTACAAGAGAACACTGAAGCTTTCTTT.

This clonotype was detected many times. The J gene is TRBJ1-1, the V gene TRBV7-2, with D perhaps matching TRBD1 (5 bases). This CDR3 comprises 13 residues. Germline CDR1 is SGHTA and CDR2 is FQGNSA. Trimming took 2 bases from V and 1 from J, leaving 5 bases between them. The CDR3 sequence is CASSLTGNTEAFF. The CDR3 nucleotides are TGTGCCAGCAGCTTAACAGGGAACACTGAAGCTTTCTTT.

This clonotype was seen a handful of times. CDR3: CASRDREMSDEKLFF. The CDR3 nucleotides are TGTGCCAGCAGGGACAGGGAAATGTCGGATGAAAAACTGTTTTTT. The chain joins TRBV2 to TRBJ1-4; 8 bases line up with TRBD1. V lost 6 bases, J lost 6 bases, and 9 bases stayed unmatched. Germline CDR1 reads SNHLY; CDR2 reads FYNNEI. This CDR3 is built from 15 residues.

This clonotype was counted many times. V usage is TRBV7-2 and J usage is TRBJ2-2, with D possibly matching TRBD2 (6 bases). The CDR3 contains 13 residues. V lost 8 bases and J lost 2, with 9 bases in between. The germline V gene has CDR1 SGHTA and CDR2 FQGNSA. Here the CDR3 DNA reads TGTGCCAGCGGGCGGGACAACACCGGGGAGCTGTTTTTT. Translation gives CASGRDNTGELFF.

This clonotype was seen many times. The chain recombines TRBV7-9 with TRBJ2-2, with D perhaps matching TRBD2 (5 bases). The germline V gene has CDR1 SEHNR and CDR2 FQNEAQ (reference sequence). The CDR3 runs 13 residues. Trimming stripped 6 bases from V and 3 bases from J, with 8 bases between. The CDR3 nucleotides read TGTGCCAGCAGATTCGGGGACACCGGGGAGCTGTTTTTT. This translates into CASRFGDTGELFF. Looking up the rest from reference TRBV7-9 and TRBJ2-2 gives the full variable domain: DTGVSQNPRHKITKRGQNVTFRCDPISEHNRLYWYRQTLGQGPEFLTYFQNEAQLEKSRLLSDRFSAERPKGSFSTLEIQRTEQGDSAMYLCASRFGDTGELFFGEGSRLTVL.

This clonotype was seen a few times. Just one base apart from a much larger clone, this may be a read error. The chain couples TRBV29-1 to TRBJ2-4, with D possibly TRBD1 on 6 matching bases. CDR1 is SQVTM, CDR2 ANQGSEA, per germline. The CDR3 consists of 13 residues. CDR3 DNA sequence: TGCACCGTTGGAAGGGGGGCCAAAAACATTCAGTACTTC. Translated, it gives CTVGRGAKNIQYF. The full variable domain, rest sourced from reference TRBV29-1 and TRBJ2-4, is SAVISQKPSRDICQRGTSLTIQCQVDSQVTMMFWYRQQPGQSLTLIATANQGSEATYESGFVIDKFPISRPNLTFSTLTVSNMSPEDSSIYLCTVGRGAKNIQYFGAGTRLSVL.

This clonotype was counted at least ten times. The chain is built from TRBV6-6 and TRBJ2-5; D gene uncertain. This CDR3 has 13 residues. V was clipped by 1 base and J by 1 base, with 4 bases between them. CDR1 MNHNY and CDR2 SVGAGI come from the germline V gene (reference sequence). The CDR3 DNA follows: TGTGCCAGCAGTTACTGGGGCCAAGAGACCCAGTACTTC. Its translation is CASSYWGQETQYF.

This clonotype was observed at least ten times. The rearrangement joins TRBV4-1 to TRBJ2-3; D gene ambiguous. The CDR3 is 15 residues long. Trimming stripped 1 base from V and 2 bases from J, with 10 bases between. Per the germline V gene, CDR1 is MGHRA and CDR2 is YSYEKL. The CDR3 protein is CASSQGRGTTDTQYF. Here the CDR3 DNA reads TGCGCCAGCAGCCAAGGTCGCGGTACCACAGATACGCAGTATTTT.

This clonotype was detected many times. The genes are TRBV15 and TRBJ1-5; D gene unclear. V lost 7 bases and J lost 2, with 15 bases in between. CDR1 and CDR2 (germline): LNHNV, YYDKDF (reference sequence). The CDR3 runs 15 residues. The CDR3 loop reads CATNEPQRGNQPQHF. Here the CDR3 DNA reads TGTGCCACCAACGAGCCCCAACGGGGCAATCAGCCCCAGCATTTT.

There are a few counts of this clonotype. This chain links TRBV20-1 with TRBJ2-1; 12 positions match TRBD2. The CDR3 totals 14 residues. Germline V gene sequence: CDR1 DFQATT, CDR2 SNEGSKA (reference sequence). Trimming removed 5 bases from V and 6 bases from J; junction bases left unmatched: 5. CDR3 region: CSASGLAGLNEQFF. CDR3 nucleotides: TGCAGTGCTTCAGGACTAGCGGGGCTCAATGAGCAGTTCTTC.

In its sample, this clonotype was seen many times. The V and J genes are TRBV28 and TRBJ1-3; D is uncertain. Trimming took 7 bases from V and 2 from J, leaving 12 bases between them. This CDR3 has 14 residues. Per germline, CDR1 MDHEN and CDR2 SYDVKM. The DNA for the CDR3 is TGTGCCAGCACCTATTTAGCTCCTGGAAACACCATATATTTT. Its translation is CASTYLAPGNTIYF. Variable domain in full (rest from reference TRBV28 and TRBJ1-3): DVKVTQSSRYLVKRTGEKVFLECVQDMDHENMFWYRQDPGLGLRLIYFSYDVKMKEKGDIPEGYSVSREKKERFSLILESASTNQTSMYLCASTYLAPGNTIYFGEGSWLTVV.

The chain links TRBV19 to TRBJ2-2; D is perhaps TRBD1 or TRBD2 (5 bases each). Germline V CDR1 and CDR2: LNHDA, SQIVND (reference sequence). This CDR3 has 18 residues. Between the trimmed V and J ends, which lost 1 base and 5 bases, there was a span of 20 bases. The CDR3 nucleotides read TGTGCCAGTAGTATAGGTATCAAAGGGACGGTGATGACCGGGGAGCTGTTTTTT. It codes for CASSIGIKGTVMTGELFF.

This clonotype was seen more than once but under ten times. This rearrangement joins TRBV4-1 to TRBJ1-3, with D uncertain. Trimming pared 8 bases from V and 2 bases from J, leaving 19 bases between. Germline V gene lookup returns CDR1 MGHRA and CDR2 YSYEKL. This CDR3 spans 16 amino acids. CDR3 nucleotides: TGCGCCAGCCAGCGGTGGCCCGCAGAGGCTGGAAACACCATATATTTT. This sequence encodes CASQRWPAEAGNTIYF.

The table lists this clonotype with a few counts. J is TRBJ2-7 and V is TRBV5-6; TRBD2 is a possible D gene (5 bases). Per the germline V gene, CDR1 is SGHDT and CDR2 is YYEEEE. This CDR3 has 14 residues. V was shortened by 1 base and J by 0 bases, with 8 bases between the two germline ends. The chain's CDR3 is CASSLLAYSYEQYF. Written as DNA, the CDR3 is TGTGCCAGCAGCTTGTTAGCGTACTCCTACGAGCAGTACTTC. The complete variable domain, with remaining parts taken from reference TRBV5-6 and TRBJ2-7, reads DAGVTQSPTHLIKTRGQQVTLRCSPKSGHDTVSWYQQALGQGPQFIFQYYEEEERQRGNFPDRFSGHQFPNYSSELNVNALLLGDSALYLCASSLLAYSYEQYFGPGTRLTVT.

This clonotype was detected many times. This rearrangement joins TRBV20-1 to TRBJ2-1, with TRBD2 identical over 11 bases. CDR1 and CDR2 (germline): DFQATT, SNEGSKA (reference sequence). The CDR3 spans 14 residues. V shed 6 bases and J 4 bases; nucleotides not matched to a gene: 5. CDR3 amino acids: CSAMTSGIYNEQFF. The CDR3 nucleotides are TGCAGTGCAATGACTAGCGGGATATACAATGAGCAGTTCTTC.